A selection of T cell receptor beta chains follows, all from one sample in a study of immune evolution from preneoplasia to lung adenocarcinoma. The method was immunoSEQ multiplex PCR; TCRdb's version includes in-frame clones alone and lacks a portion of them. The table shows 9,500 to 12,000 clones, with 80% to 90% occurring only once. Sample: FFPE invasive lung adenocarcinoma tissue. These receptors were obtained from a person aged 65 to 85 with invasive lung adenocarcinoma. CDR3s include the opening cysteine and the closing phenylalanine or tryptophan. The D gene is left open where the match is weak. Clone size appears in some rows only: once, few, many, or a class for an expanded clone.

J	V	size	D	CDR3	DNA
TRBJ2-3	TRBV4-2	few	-	CASSQGGAYTDTQYF	TGTGCCAGCAGCCAAGGCGGGGCGTACACAGATACGCAGTATTTT
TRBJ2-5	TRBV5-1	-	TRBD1	CASSVTGTGGRETQYF	TGCGCCAGCAGCGTCACCGGGACAGGGGGCAGAGAGACCCAGTACTTC
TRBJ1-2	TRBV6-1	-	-	CASSEVWGREGYTF	TGTGCCAGCAGTGAAGTTTGGGGGCGCGAGGGCTACACCTTC
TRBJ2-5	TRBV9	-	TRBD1	CASSATGTAVQETQYF	TGTGCCAGCAGCGCCACCGGGACAGCTGTCCAAGAGACCCAGTACTTC
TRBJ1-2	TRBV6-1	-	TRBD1	CASSETGYHGYTF	TGTGCCAGCAGTGAGACAGGGTACCATGGCTACACCTTC
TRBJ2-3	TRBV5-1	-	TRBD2	CASSLELAGTTDTQYF	TGCGCCAGCAGCTTGGAACTAGCGGGAACCACAGATACGCAGTATTTT
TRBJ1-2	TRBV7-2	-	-	CASSQHRESRGYGYTF	TGTGCCAGCAGCCAACACAGGGAGAGCCGCGGCTATGGCTACACCTTC
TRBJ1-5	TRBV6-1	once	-	CASSGGMDQPQHF	TGTGCCAGCAGTGGGGGTATGGATCAGCCCCAGCATTTT
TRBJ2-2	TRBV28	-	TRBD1	CASNRGPGELFF	TGTGCCAGCAACAGGGGGCCCGGGGAGCTGTTTTTT
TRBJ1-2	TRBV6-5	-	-	CASSYRGKGGGYTF	TGTGCCAGCAGTTACCGTGGCAAAGGCGGTGGCTACACCTTC
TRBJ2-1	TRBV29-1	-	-	CSVEETDRGEQFF	TGCAGCGTTGAAGAGACGGATCGAGGTGAGCAGTTCTTC
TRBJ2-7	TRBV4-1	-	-	CASSQEGDLYF	TGCGCCAGCAGCCAAGAGGGGGACTTGTACTTC
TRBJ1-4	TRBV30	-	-	CAWSRPGGGPNEKLFF	TGTGCCTGGAGTCGACCCGGCGGCGGCCCAAATGAAAAACTGTTTTTT
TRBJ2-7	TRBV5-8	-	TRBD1	CASSSRDRVYF	TGTGCCAGCAGCAGTAGGGACAGGGTTTACTTC
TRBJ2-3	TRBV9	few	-	CASSVAGTADTQYF	TGTGCCAGCAGCGTCGCAGGGACTGCCGATACGCAGTATTTT
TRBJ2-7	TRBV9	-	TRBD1	CASSPLWDRGYEQYF	TGTGCCAGCAGCCCCCTATGGGACAGGGGTTACGAGCAGTACTTC
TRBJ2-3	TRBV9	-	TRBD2	CASSVYYGGVTDTQYF	TGTGCCAGCAGCGTATATTACGGGGGGGTCACAGATACGCAGTATTTT
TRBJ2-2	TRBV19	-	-	CASTVSATGELFF	TGTGCCAGTACGGTTTCAGCCACCGGGGAGCTGTTTTTT
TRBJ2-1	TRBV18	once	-	CASSPQQYNEQFF	TGTGCCAGCTCACCACAGCAATACAATGAGCAGTTCTTC
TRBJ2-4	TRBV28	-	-	CASSLGEGAKNIQYF	TGTGCCAGCAGCCTTGGTGAGGGAGCCAAAAACATTCAGTACTTC
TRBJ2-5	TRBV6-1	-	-	CASSRQERQETQYF	TGTGCCAGCAGTCGACAGGAACGCCAAGAGACCCAGTACTTC
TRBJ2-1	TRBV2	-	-	CASARDFSYNEQFF	TGTGCCAGCGCCAGGGACTTCTCCTACAATGAGCAGTTCTTC
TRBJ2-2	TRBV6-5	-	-	CASSPGPGELFF	TGTGCCAGCAGCCCCGGCCCCGGGGAGCTGTTTTTT
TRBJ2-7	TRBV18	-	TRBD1	CASSPIPHRPGQGARSAYEQYF	TGTGCCAGCTCACCAATACCACACCGTCCGGGACAGGGGGCACGATCAGCCTACGAGCAGTACTTC
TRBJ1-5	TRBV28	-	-	CASSTPTAAINQPQHF	TGTGCCAGCAGCACCCCGACAGCAGCCATCAATCAGCCCCAGCATTTT
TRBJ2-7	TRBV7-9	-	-	CASSSVGSPGVQYF	TGTGCCAGCAGCTCGGTTGGATCTCCGGGGGTGCAGTACTTC
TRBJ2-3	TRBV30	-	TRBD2	CAWTSGRYADTQYF	TGTGCCTGGACTAGCGGGAGATACGCAGATACGCAGTATTTT